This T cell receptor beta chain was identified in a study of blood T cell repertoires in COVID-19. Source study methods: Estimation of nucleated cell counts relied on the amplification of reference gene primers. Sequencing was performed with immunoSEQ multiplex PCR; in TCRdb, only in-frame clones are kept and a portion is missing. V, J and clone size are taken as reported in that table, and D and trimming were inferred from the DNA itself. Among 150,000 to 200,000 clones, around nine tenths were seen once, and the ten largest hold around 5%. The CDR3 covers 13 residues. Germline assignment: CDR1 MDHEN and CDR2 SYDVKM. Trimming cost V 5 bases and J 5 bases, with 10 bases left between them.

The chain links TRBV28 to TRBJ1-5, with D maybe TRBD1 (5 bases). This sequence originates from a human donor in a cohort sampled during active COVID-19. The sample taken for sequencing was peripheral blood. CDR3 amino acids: CASSRTPHQPQHF. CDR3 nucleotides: TGTGCCAGCAGTCGGACACCTCATCAGCCCCAGCATTTT.